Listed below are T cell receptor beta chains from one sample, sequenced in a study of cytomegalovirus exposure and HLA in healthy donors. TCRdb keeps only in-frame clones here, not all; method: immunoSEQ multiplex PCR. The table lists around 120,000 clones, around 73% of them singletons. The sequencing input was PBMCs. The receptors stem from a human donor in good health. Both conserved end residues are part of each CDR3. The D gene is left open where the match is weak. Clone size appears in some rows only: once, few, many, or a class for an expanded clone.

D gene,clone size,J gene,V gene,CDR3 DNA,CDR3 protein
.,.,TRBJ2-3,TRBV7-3,TGTGCCAGCAGCTTAACTCCGGGACACCCCACAGATACGCAGTATTTT,CASSLTPGHPTDTQYF
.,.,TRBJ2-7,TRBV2,TGTGCCAGCAGTAAGGACGGGAACTACTACGAGCAGTACTTC,CASSKDGNYYEQYF
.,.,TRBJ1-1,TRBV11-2,TGTGCCAGCAGTGAAGGGGCAGGGACTGAAGCTTTCTTT,CASSEGAGTEAFF
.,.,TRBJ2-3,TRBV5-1,TGCGCCAGCAGCTTGGTTGGCAGCGGATCGGGCACAGATACGCAGTATTTT,CASSLVGSGSGTDTQYF
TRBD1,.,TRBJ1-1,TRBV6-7,TGTGCCAGCAGGCAAGACAGGGGGCTCACTGAAGCTTTCTTT,CASRQDRGLTEAFF
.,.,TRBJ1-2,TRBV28,TGTGCCAGCAGTCAAACAGGGTTTGGCTACACCTTC,CASSQTGFGYTF
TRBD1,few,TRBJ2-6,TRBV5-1,TGCGCCAGCAGCTCGGGACAGGTGGTCTCTGGGGCCAACGTCCTGACTTTC,CASSSGQVVSGANVLTF
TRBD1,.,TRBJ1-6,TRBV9,TGTGCCAGCAGCGACAGACAGGGGAACTATAATTCACCCCTCCACTTT,CASSDRQGNYNSPLHF
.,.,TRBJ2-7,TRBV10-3,TGTGCCATCAGTGAGTCGGGTCGAGGGAGTACCTACGAGCAGTACTTC,CAISESGRGSTYEQYF
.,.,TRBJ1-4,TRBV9,TGTGCCAGCAGCGTAGCCGGAGGTAATGAAAAACTGTTTTTT,CASSVAGGNEKLFF
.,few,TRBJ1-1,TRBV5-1,TGCGCCAGCAGCCAAGGGGCAGGTCGGATGAACACTGAAGCTTTCTTT,CASSQGAGRMNTEAFF
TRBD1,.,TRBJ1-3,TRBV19,TGTGCCAGCCAGAAGACAGGGACTGGAAACACCATATATTTT,CASQKTGTGNTIYF
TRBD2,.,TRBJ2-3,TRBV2,TGTGCCAGAGGGACTAGCGGGGCAGATACGCAGTATTTT,CARGTSGADTQYF
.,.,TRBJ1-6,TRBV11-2,TGTGCCAGCAGCTTAGAGGTTAGGGAGTATTCACCCCTCCACTTT,CASSLEVREYSPLHF
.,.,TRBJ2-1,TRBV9,TGTGCCAGCAGCGTAGAGGAGTTCTACAATGAGCAGTTCTTC,CASSVEEFYNEQFF
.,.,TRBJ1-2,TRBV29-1,TGCAGCGCCCTCCTAGCCACCTCGAACTATGGCTACACCTTC,CSALLATSNYGYTF
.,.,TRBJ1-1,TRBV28,TGTGCCAGCAGTTCGACTCCGGCTAACACTGAAGCTTTCTTT,CASSSTPANTEAFF
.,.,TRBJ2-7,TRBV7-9,TGTTCCAGCAGCACGGACAACTACGAGCAGTACTTC,CSSSTDNYEQYF
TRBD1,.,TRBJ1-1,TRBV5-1,TGCGCCAGCAGCTCGAGGGGACAGCAGAACACTGAAGCTTTCTTT,CASSSRGQQNTEAFF
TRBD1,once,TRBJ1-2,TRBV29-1,TGCAGTGTGGACAGGGGGGACGGCTACACCTTC,CSVDRGDGYTF
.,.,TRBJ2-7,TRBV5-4,TGTGCCAGCAGCTTAAAGCCTTACGAGCAGTACTTC,CASSLKPYEQYF
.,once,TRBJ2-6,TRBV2,TGTGCCAGCGCTAGCTCTGGGGCCAACGTCCTGACTTTC,CASASSGANVLTF
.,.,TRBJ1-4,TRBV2,TGTGCCAGCCGATCGACAGGCCCTCTTAATGAAAAACTGTTTTTT,CASRSTGPLNEKLFF
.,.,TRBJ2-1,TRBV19,TGTGCCAGTAGTTGGGGTCAGGGTGAGCAGTTCTTC,CASSWGQGEQFF
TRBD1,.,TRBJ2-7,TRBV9,TGTGCCAGCAGCGGTACAGGGGGCAGAAACGAGCAGTACTTC,CASSGTGGRNEQYF
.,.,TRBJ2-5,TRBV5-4,TGTGCCAGCAGCTTGGTTGGGTGGGGGGAGCAAGAGACCCAGTACTTC,CASSLVGWGEQETQYF